This T cell receptor beta chain was sequenced in a study of human T cells and chemical hapten exposure. Broader study findings: Given that the donors had alopecia, their immune response may differ from that seen in healthy people.

This clonotype turned up a few times. The antigen remains undetermined. Per the germline V gene, CDR1 is DFQATT and CDR2 is SNEGSKA (reference sequence). This CDR3 has 14 residues. V lost 3 bases, J lost 3 bases, and 13 bases lay in between. TCRdb itself ran the RACE reads through MiXCR, one entry per CDR3 protein. The sample includes tens of thousands of distinct CDR3 sequences, about 10% of them seen just once. Time point described: patch test 2, 6 weeks after DPC sensitization. Specified treatment: therapeutic diphenylcyclopropenone sensitization with weekly scalp DPC. The starting material, unfractionated whole blood, was used for total RNA extraction.

The receptor was derived from a middle-aged man with alopecia areata. Some clones in this sample may be carry-over from other donors' samples. The input for sequencing was whole blood, taken in connection with sensitization to the hapten diphenylcyclopropenone (DPC). V and J are TRBV20-1 and TRBJ2-3, with D possibly called TRBD1 or TRBD2 (5 bases each). The CDR3 DNA sequence: TGCAGTGCTAGGGACATGGGGAGAACAGATACGCAGTATTTT. Protein: CSARDMGRTDTQYF.